The T cell receptor beta chain under discussion was sequenced for a study of blood T cell repertoires in COVID-19. At the level of the study: The samples span acute and convalescent COVID-19 from the United States, Italy and Spain. Sources were T cells, B-cell-depleted T cells, or PBMCs; the material itself was cDNA or gDNA.

Per the authors' pipeline: Estimation of nucleated cell counts was performed using reference gene primer amplification. TCRdb's table, derived via immunoSEQ multiplex PCR, lists solely in-frame clones and lacks some. That table supplies the V and J calls and clone size; D and trimming were determined from the DNA. The sample lists 85,000 to 100,000 clones, 60% to 85% occurring once. CDR1 MNHEY and CDR2 SMNVEV come from the germline V gene (reference sequence). V was clipped by 5 bases and J by 4 bases; unmatched bases: 14. The CDR3 loop spans 17 amino acids. Sequencing was done on a sample of peripheral blood. This rearrangement joins TRBV27 to TRBJ2-1; 7 bases map to TRBD2. The sequence derives from an elderly woman with active or convalescent COVID-19. In DNA form, the CDR3 reads TGTGCCAGCAGTCGCCGGGCGGCTAGCGGTATTTACAATGAGCAGTTCTTC. This gives the protein CASSRRAASGIYNEQFF.